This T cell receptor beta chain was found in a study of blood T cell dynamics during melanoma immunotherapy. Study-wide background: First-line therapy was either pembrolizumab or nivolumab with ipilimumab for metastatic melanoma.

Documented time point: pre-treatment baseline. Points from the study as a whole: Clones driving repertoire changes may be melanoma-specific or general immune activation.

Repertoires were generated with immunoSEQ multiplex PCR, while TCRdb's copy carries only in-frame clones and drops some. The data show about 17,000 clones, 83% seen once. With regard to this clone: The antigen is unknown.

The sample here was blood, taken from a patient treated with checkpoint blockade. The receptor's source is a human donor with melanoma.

The CDR3 protein is CASSGRDLRGDEQFF. The CDR3 nucleotides are TGTGCCAGCAGCGGCCGGGACTTAAGGGGCGATGAGCAGTTCTTC. The chain is built from TRBV7-2 and TRBJ2-1, with D maybe TRBD2 (6 bases). This CDR3 has 15 residues. The germline V gene encodes CDR1 SGHTA and CDR2 FQGNSA. V dropped 5 bases and J dropped 8 bases, with 19 bases sitting between them. The full variable domain, completed using reference TRBV7-2 and TRBJ2-1, is GAGVSQSPSNKVTEKGKDVELRCDPISGHTALYWYRQSLGQGLEFLIYFQGNSAPDKSGLPSDRFSAERTGGSVSTLTIQRTQQEDSAVYLCASSGRDLRGDEQFFGPGTRLTVL.